The present T cell receptor beta chain was sequenced within a study of response to subunit inactivated influenza vaccine. TCRdb analysed the RT-PCR reads with MiXCR anew, one entry per CDR3 protein. The table records about 650,000 distinct CDR3 sequences, 12% to 15% of them present only once. Germline values: CDR1 SGHKS, CDR2 YYEKEE (reference sequence). There are 18 residues in the CDR3. V lost 3 bases and J lost 1; bases outside the gene matches: 14. The study's findings and limits: It was the authors' suggestion that each seasonal influenza vaccination recruits few new T cells.

This clonotype has more than one count but fewer than ten. Its target is not known. This TCR was sampled from a man aged 45 to 65 who received an inactivated influenza vaccine. The rearrangement uses TRBV5-5 and TRBJ2-3; 7 nucleotides line up with TRBD2. Specimen: PBMCs from blood, collected about 14 days before vaccination. CDR3: CASSSLRERSGGTDTQYF. The CDR3 bases are TGTGCCAGCAGCTCCTTACGAGAACGGAGCGGGGGCACAGATACGCAGTATTTT.